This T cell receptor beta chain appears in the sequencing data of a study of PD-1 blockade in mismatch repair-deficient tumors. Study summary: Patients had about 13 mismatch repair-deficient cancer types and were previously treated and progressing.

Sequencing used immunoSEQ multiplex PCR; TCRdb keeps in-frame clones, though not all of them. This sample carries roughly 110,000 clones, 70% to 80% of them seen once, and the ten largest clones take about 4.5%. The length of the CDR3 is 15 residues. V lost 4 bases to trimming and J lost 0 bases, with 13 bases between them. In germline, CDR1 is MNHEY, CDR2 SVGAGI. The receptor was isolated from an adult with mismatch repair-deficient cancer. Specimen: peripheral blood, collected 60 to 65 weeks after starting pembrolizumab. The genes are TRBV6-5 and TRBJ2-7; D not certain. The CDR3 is CASSSIGQSSYEQYF. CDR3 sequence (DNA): TGTGCCAGCAGTTCAATAGGGCAGAGCTCCTACGAGCAGTACTTC.